This T cell receptor beta chain was profiled in a study of shared clonotypes between healthy human individuals. Healthy adults negative for HIV, lacking recent acute infections or vaccinations, served as donors. In the original analysis: Filtering of immunoSEQ junctional sequences could not match full-length read filtering. TCRdb's copy holds only in-frame clones and misses some; the assay was immunoSEQ multiplex PCR. V, J and clone size are those of that table, while D and trimming were read from the DNA. The sample has 1.4 million or so clones; around 98.5% are singletons. Per the germline V gene, CDR1 is SQVTM and CDR2 is ANQGSEA. The CDR3 contains 13 residues. V gave up 4 bases and J gave up 9 bases, with 16 bases separating them.

The chain employs TRBV29-1 and TRBJ2-1, with D tentatively TRBD1 (5 bases). Material for sequencing was naive CD4+ T cells sorted from blood. Sample subset: CD45RA+ positively selected. This sequence was found in a man aged 25 to 45 in good health. CDR3 sequence (DNA): TGCAGCGTTGCGTTTAGGAATCAGGGTGAGCAGTTCTTC. Translated: CSVAFRNQGEQFF.